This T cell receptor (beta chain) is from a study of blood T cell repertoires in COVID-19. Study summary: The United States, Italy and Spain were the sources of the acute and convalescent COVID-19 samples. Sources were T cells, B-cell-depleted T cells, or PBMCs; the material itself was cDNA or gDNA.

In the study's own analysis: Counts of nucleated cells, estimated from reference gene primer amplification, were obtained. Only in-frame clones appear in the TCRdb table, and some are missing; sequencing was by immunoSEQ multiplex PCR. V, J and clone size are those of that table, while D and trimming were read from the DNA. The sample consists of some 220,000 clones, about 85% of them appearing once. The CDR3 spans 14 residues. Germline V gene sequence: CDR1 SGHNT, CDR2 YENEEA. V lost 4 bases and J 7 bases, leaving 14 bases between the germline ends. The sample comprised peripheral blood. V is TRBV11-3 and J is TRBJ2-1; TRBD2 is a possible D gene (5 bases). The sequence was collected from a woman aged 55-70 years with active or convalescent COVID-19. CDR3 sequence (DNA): TGTGCCAGCAGCTCCTTGAGGGCCGCTAATGAGCAGTTCTTC. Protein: CASSSLRAANEQFF.